Presented here are 3 T cell receptor beta chains from one specimen sequenced in a study of spatial heterogeneity in lung cancer. TCRdb passed the 5' RACE reads through MiXCR, listing each CDR3 protein once. This sample has around 41,000 distinct CDR3 sequences, with 6.5% to 7% found just once. The time point: sample taken at primary tumor resection. Sequenced here: PBMCs, sampled at surgery. Every receptor here comes from a female donor with early-stage non-small cell lung cancer.

This clonotype was seen a handful of times. The chain combines TRBV5-1 with TRBJ2-5, with 9 bases identical to TRBD1. J gave up 5 bases and V 3 bases, and 8 bases lay outside the gene matches. Germline CDR1 reads SGHRS; CDR2 reads YFSETQ. The length of the CDR3 is 15 residues. The CDR3 bases are TGCGCCAGCAGCTGGACCGGGACAGGGAGTGAGACCCAGTACTTC. It yields the protein CASSWTGTGSETQYF.

V usage is TRBV7-9 and J usage is TRBJ1-1; D gene ambiguous. CDR3 size: 12 residues. Germline lookup yields CDR1 SEHNR and CDR2 FQNEAQ (reference sequence). Trimming took 3 bases from V and 10 from J, leaving 12 bases between them. CDR3 in amino acids: CASSFPVEIAFF. The CDR3, as DNA: TGTGCCAGCAGCTTCCCAGTAGAGATAGCTTTCTTT.

This clonotype was seen at least ten times. This sequence joins TRBV9 and TRBJ2-1; TRBD2 agrees at 7 bases. Trimming cost V 4 bases and J 4 bases; bases outside gene matches: 2. The CDR3 runs to 13 residues. Germline V gene lookup returns CDR1 SGDLS and CDR2 YYNGEE. DNA of the CDR3: TGTGCCAGCAGCCTAGCGGCTTACAATGAGCAGTTCTTC. Translated, it gives CASSLAAYNEQFF.